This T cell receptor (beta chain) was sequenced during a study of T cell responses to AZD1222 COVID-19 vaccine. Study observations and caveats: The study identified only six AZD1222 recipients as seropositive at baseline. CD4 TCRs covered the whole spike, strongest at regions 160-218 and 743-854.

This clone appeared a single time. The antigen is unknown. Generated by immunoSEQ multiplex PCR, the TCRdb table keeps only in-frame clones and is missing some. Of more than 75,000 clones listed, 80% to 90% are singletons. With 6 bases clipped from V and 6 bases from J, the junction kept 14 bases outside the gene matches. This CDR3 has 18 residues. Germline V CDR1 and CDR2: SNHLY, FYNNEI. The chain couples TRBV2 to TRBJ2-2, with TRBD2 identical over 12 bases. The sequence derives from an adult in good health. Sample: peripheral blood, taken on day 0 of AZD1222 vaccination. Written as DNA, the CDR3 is TGTGCCAGCAGGCATGACCTGGCTAGCGGGGGGGCCTCCGGGGAGCTGTTTTTT. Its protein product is CASRHDLASGGASGELFF.